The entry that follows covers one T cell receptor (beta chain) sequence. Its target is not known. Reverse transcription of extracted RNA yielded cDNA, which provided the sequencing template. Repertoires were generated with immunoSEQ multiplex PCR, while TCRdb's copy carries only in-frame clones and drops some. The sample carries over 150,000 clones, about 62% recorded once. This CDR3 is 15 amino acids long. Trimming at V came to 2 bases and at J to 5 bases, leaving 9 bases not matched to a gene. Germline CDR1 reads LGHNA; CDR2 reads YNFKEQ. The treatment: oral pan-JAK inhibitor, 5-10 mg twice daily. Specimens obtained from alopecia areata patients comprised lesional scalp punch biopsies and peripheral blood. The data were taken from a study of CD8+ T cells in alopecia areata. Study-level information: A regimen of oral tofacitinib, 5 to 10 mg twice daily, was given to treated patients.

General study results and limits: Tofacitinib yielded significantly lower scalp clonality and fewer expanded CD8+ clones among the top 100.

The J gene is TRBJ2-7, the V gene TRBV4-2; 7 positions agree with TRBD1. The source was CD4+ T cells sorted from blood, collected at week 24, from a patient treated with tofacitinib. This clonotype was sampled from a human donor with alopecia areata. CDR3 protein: CASSQSDRVVNEQYF. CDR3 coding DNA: TGTGCCAGCAGCCAAAGTGACAGGGTGGTCAACGAGCAGTACTTC.